Following are 25 T cell receptor beta chains from one sample sequenced in a study of blood T cell repertoires in COVID-19. The repertoire was sequenced with immunoSEQ multiplex PCR; TCRdb's copy has only in-frame clones and lacks some. Found here are roughly 250,000 clones, 75% to 90% of them singletons; the top ten hold 6% to 7%. Source material: PBMCs or T cells enriched from blood (not recorded which). The origin of the receptors is a woman aged 30 to 39 with acute COVID-19.

The chain combines TRBV6-5 with TRBJ2-7, with a weak D call TRBD2 (7 bases). Trimming shortened V by 6 bases and J by 4 bases, and 19 bases separated the two germline ends. The CDR3 runs 15 residues. Germline CDR1 MNHEY, CDR2 SVGAGI. DNA of the CDR3: TGTGCCAGCAGATCCCCGGGGGGCCGTGAGTACGAGCAGTACTTC. Amino acids: CASRSPGGREYEQYF.

V gene TRBV28 combines with J gene TRBJ2-7; 11 positions match TRBD1. The CDR3 contains 14 residues. V was clipped by 2 bases and J by 6 bases; unmatched bases: 3. Germline V gene lookup returns CDR1 MDHEN and CDR2 SYDVKM. CDR3 loop: CASSLTGTGGEQYF. The CDR3 DNA follows: TGTGCCAGCAGTTTAACCGGGACAGGGGGCGAGCAGTACTTC. The full variable domain, with the rest looked up from reference TRBV28 and TRBJ2-7, is DVKVTQSSRYLVKRTGEKVFLECVQDMDHENMFWYRQDPGLGLRLIYFSYDVKMKEKGDIPEGYSVSREKKERFSLILESASTNQTSMYLCASSLTGTGGEQYFGPGTRLTVT.

The rearrangement uses TRBV7-9 and TRBJ1-4; 9 bases are a match to TRBD1. CDR3 length: 18 amino acids. Germline V gene sequence: CDR1 SEHNR, CDR2 FQNEAQ (reference sequence). The V segment lost 1 base and the J segment 8 bases; nucleotides outside the gene matches: 14. The CDR3 loop is CASSLEGRATGGWEKLFF. As DNA, the CDR3 is TGTGCCAGCAGCTTAGAGGGGCGTGCAACAGGGGGCTGGGAAAAACTGTTTTTT.

The gene calls are TRBV13 and TRBJ2-7; 10 bases match TRBD2. In germline, CDR1 is PRHDT, CDR2 FYEKMQ (reference sequence). The CDR3 covers 16 residues. The trim removed 5 bases at V and 6 bases at J, leaving 13 bases unmatched. CDR3 in amino acids: CASSPTAASGSLEQYF. The CDR3 DNA follows: TGTGCCAGCAGCCCCACTGCGGCTAGCGGGAGCCTCGAGCAGTACTTC.

The chain uses TRBV14 and TRBJ2-1; TRBD2 aligns across 9 bases. The CDR3 totals 18 residues. Germline V lookup: CDR1 SGHDN, CDR2 FVKESK. V was pared by 1 base and J by 6 bases, with 13 bases of the junction left unmatched. Here the CDR3 reads CASSQGGLAGLSVNEQFF. CDR3 coding DNA: TGTGCCAGCAGCCAAGGCGGGCTAGCGGGATTAAGTGTCAATGAGCAGTTCTTC.

This chain links TRBV6-5 with TRBJ1-1; TRBD1 matches at 7 bases. The CDR3 has 15 amino acids. Trimming removed 2 bases from V and 4 bases from J; junction bases left unmatched: 7. The germline V gene encodes CDR1 MNHEY and CDR2 SVGAGI. DNA for the CDR3: TGTGCCAGCAGTTACAGCGACAGGGTCAGCACTGAAGCTTTCTTT. This encodes CASSYSDRVSTEAFF.

This chain links TRBV12-3 or TRBV12-4 with TRBJ1-5; D not certain. V shed 6 bases and J shed 7 bases, with 13 bases lying between them. The CDR3 totals 13 residues. CDR3 DNA: TGTGCCAGCAGGCTGACATCGTCCCAGCCCCAGCATTTT. Translated, it gives CASRLTSSQPQHF.

The V gene is TRBV11-2, the J gene TRBJ1-2; D is unresolved. This CDR3 is built from 16 residues. V dropped 5 bases and J dropped 0 bases, with 16 bases sitting between them. The germline gives CDR1 SGHAT, CDR2 FQNNGV. CDR3 amino acids: CASSIGVSPSNYGYTF. In DNA, the CDR3 is TGTGCCAGCAGCATAGGAGTCTCACCTTCTAACTATGGCTACACCTTC.

J is TRBJ1-4 and V is TRBV15, with 7 bases matching TRBD1. J gave up 4 bases and V 0 bases, and 2 bases lay outside the gene matches. This CDR3 comprises 15 residues. Germline-derived CDR1 and CDR2 are LNHNV and YYDKDF (reference sequence). The CDR3 DNA reads as TGTGCCACCAGCAGAGACCAGGGGGGTAATGAAAAACTGTTTTTT. Residues: CATSRDQGGNEKLFF.

The rearrangement joins TRBV19 to TRBJ2-3; D gene ambiguous. CDR3 length: 14 residues. Germline values: CDR1 LNHDA, CDR2 SQIVND (reference sequence). Trimming left V 5 bases short and J 0 bases short, with 9 bases between. The CDR3 loop is CASSFTASTDTQYF. DNA for the CDR3: TGTGCCAGTAGTTTCACAGCTAGCACAGATACGCAGTATTTT.

V usage is TRBV5-8 and J usage is TRBJ2-1, with D perhaps TRBD2 (6 bases). Trimming removed 4 bases from V and 4 bases from J, with 12 bases in between. Germline-derived CDR1 and CDR2 are SGHTS and YDEGEE. The CDR3 covers 14 residues. Here the CDR3 DNA reads TGTGCCAGCAGCCCCGGCGGGGCGTACAATGAGCAGTTCTTC. This translates into CASSPGGAYNEQFF.

This sequence joins TRBV28 and TRBJ1-5, with TRBD1 matching over 8 bases. CDR3 length equals 16 residues. After removal of 6 bases from V and 0 bases from J, the junction contained 7 bases not matched to a gene. Germline CDR1 MDHEN, CDR2 SYDVKM. CDR3 in DNA: TGTGCCAGCAGCCCCTGGACAGGGAATAGCAATCAGCCCCAGCATTTT. Its protein product is CASSPWTGNSNQPQHF.

The genes are TRBV7-2 and TRBJ1-2; TRBD1 matches 9 bases. The CDR3 extends over 15 amino acids. The V gene end was trimmed by 1 base and the J gene end by 2 bases; junction bases not matched to a gene: 2. The germline CDR1 and CDR2 sequences are SGHTA and FQGNSA. The CDR3 reads CASSLDRGRNYGYTF. CDR3 DNA sequence: TGTGCCAGCAGCTTAGACAGGGGGCGCAACTATGGCTACACCTTC.

The gene calls are TRBV28 and TRBJ2-7; the match to TRBD2 covers 16 bases. Looked up from germline, CDR1 is MDHEN and CDR2 is SYDVKM. V was clipped by 8 bases and J by 6 bases; unmatched bases: 13. This CDR3 is built from 17 residues. The CDR3 reads CASHGPGTSGRASEQYF. CDR3 coding DNA: TGTGCCAGCCACGGGCCCGGGACTAGCGGGAGGGCCTCCGAGCAGTACTTC. Filled out from reference TRBV28 and TRBJ2-7, the complete variable domain reads DVKVTQSSRYLVKRTGEKVFLECVQDMDHENMFWYRQDPGLGLRLIYFSYDVKMKEKGDIPEGYSVSREKKERFSLILESASTNQTSMYLCASHGPGTSGRASEQYFGPGTRLTVT.

V is TRBV5-1 and J is TRBJ1-3, with 7 nucleotides matching TRBD1. The CDR3 length is 14 residues. CDR1 and CDR2 from the germline V gene are SGHRS and YFSETQ. Unmatched junction bases numbered 3, after V lost 0 bases and J lost 6 bases. CDR3 region: CASSLGQGSNTIYF. CDR3 nucleotides: TGCGCCAGCAGCTTGGGACAGGGTTCAAACACCATATATTTT.

The chain recombines TRBV6-5 with TRBJ1-1, with D hard to call. The CDR3 contains 13 residues. V lost 6 bases, J lost 4 bases, and 12 bases lay in between. Germline V gene data show CDR1 as MNHEY and CDR2 as SVGAGI. CDR3 region: CASRLRGGTEAFF. DNA of the CDR3: TGTGCCAGCAGACTCCGGGGAGGCACTGAAGCTTTCTTT.

The CDR3 DNA reads as TGTGCCAGCAGTGATGGGGGACAGGGCGGCTATGGCTACACCTTC. Protein: CASSDGGQGGYGYTF. The V and J genes are TRBV19 and TRBJ1-2; 9 nucleotides agree with TRBD1. Unmatched junction bases numbered 12, after V lost 9 bases and J lost 4 bases. CDR1 and CDR2 from the germline V gene are LNHDA and SQIVND (reference sequence). The CDR3 runs 15 residues.

V is TRBV2 and J is TRBJ1-4; no clear D gene. Trimming cost V 4 bases and J 3 bases, with 15 bases left between them. This CDR3 contains 16 residues. Germline loops: CDR1 SNHLY, CDR2 FYNNEI. The CDR3 nucleotides are TGTGCCAGCAGTGTTGGCCTGGCCGGGGCTAATGAAAAACTGTTTTTT. Translated: CASSVGLAGANEKLFF.

V is TRBV6-5 and J is TRBJ2-7, with 7 bases aligning to TRBD1. V was pared by 7 bases and J by 3 bases, with 9 bases of the junction left unmatched. Germline assignment: CDR1 MNHEY and CDR2 SVGAGI. The CDR3 contains 14 residues. The CDR3 sequence: CASTAGTEFYEQYF. The CDR3, as DNA: TGTGCCAGCACCGCCGGGACAGAGTTCTACGAGCAGTACTTC.

The sample holds one count of this clone. The V gene is TRBV19, the J gene TRBJ1-5; possibly TRBD1 for D (5 bases). V lost 5 bases, J lost 2 bases, and 19 bases lay in between. Germline CDR1 and CDR2: LNHDA and SQIVND (reference sequence). The CDR3 extends over 17 amino acids. CDR3 DNA: TGTGCCAGTAGTCTCACGCGGCGGGGCAGAGGCAATCAGCCCCAGCATTTT. Encoded protein: CASSLTRRGRGNQPQHF.

The V and J genes are TRBV28 and TRBJ2-7; TRBD1 agrees at 7 bases. The length of the CDR3 is 14 residues. The V gene's germline CDR1 is MDHEN and CDR2 SYDVKM. Trimming at V came to 2 bases and at J to 4 bases, leaving 5 bases not matched to a gene. The CDR3 region is CASSLQGVGYEQYF. The CDR3 bases are TGTGCCAGCAGTTTACAGGGGGTCGGTTACGAGCAGTACTTC. The entire variable domain, with the rest obtained from reference TRBV28 and TRBJ2-7, is as follows: DVKVTQSSRYLVKRTGEKVFLECVQDMDHENMFWYRQDPGLGLRLIYFSYDVKMKEKGDIPEGYSVSREKKERFSLILESASTNQTSMYLCASSLQGVGYEQYFGPGTRLTVT.

This rearrangement joins TRBV13 to TRBJ2-1; perhaps TRBD2 as D (5 bases). V was trimmed by 0 bases and J by 12 bases, leaving 9 bases between them. The CDR3 is 12 residues long. Germline V gene lookup returns CDR1 PRHDT and CDR2 FYEKMQ (reference sequence). The CDR3 coding sequence is TGTGCCAGCAGCTTAGGAGGACGGGGGCAGTTCTTC. Its protein product is CASSLGGRGQFF.

This chain uses TRBV13 with TRBJ2-1; D is possibly TRBD1 (5 bases). The CDR3 is made up of 15 amino acids. The germline CDR1 and CDR2 sequences are PRHDT and FYEKMQ (reference sequence). V was shortened by 1 base and J by 7 bases, with 14 bases between the two germline ends. CDR3 loop: CASSLAAGILNEQFF. The CDR3 DNA sequence: TGTGCCAGCAGCTTAGCGGCAGGGATTCTGAATGAGCAGTTCTTC.

The rearrangement joins TRBV9 to TRBJ1-2, with 8 nucleotides matching TRBD1. V trimming: 5 bases; J trimming: 5 bases; junction bases outside the gene matches: 8. The CDR3 sequence is 14 residues long. Per the germline V gene, CDR1 is SGDLS and CDR2 is YYNGEE. The CDR3 DNA reads TGTGCCAGCAGTCCGGACAGGGCCCTATATGGCTACACCTTC. Protein: CASSPDRALYGYTF.

The rearrangement joins TRBV5-4 to TRBJ2-7; D might be TRBD2 (6 bases). The CDR3 runs 14 residues. Trimming left V 3 bases short and J 6 bases short, with 16 bases between. From germline, CDR1 is SGHNT and CDR2 YYREEE (reference sequence). CDR3 DNA sequence: TGTGCCAGCAGCTCACTAGCCCACCCTATCGAGCAGTACTTC. It encodes CASSSLAHPIEQYF.